Shown below are 23 T cell receptor beta chains from a single sample sequenced in a study of regulatory T cells in long-lasting Graves disease. Time point given: newly diagnosed GD, antithyroid drugs for less than 3 months. With RNA extracted from PBMCs as input, the TCR library was made. Investigators prepared the TCR beta libraries by applying iRepertoire HTBI primers and Arm-PCR of CDR3 regions. TCRdb processed the multiplex PCR reads anew with MiXCR; each CDR3 protein has one entry. This sample has about 220,000 distinct CDR3 sequences, with roughly 19% found just once. These records were also assigned to another study, of T cells in Graves' hyperthyroidism and ophthalmopathy.

The specimen was peripheral blood mononuclear cells (PBMCs), collected at new diagnosis, from a patient treated with antithyroid drugs. The receptors were sampled from a woman in her 30s with Graves disease.

This clonotype was counted only a few times. The rearrangement uses TRBV6-1 and TRBJ1-2, with 7 positions matching TRBD1. The germline CDR1 and CDR2 sequences are MNHNS and SASEGT. The CDR3 runs to 13 residues. Trimming at V came to 7 bases and at J to 5 bases, leaving 7 bases not matched to a gene. CDR3: CASTRTGPYGYTF. DNA of the CDR3: TGTGCCAGCACTAGGACAGGACCTTATGGCTACACCTTC.

This clonotype was detected ten times or more. This chain joins TRBV11-2 and TRBJ1-2, with D unresolved. V was shortened by 0 bases and J by 7 bases, with 9 bases between the two germline ends. Per germline, CDR1 SGHAT and CDR2 FQNNGV. The CDR3 is 13 amino acids. As DNA, the CDR3 is TGTGCCAGCAGCTTAGATATCCAGAGTGGCTACACCTTC. Protein sequence: CASSLDIQSGYTF.

At least ten counts were recorded for this clonotype. The rearrangement links TRBV11-3 to TRBJ2-7; 8 nucleotides agree with TRBD1. The CDR3 is 13 residues long. J gave up 7 bases and V 2 bases, and 4 bases lay outside the gene matches. The germline V gene has CDR1 SGHNT and CDR2 YENEEA. The CDR3 loop is CASSLLTGGEQYF. Here the CDR3 DNA reads TGTGCCAGCAGCTTACTAACAGGGGGAGAGCAGTACTTC.

This clonotype was recorded at least ten times. The V call is TRBV28, the J call TRBJ1-1, with D perhaps TRBD1 (6 bases). Germline values: CDR1 MDHEN, CDR2 SYDVKM. The V end was cut by 3 bases, the J end by 5 bases, with 13 bases between. This CDR3 contains 14 residues. The DNA for the CDR3 is TGTGCCAGCAGTTTCACAGGGCAGAGGACTGAAGCTTTCTTT. Protein: CASSFTGQRTEAFF.

The V gene is TRBV12-3 or TRBV12-4, the J gene TRBJ2-3, with 12 bases lining up with TRBD2. The length of the CDR3 is 18 residues. J gave up 7 bases and V 7 bases, and 18 bases lay outside the gene matches. The CDR3 nucleotides read TGTGCCAGCACCCTCGGACTAGCGGGAAGTGGAGGTCGGAATACGCAGTATTTT. It encodes CASTLGLAGSGGRNTQYF.

This clonotype was detected only once. It differs at one base from a far larger clone, so likely a read error. The chain couples TRBV7-2 to TRBJ1-1; 7 nucleotides line up with TRBD1. Germline values: CDR1 SGHTA, CDR2 FQGNSA. The CDR3 length is 13 residues. After removal of 0 bases from V and 8 bases from J, the junction contained 3 bases not matched to a gene. In nucleotides, the CDR3 is TGTGCCAGCAGCTTAGCAGGGGGCAGGGAAGCTTTCTTT. Translating it yields CASSLAGGREAFF. The full variable domain, rest sourced from reference TRBV7-2 and TRBJ1-1, is GAGVSQSPSNKVTEKGKDVELRCDPISGHTALYWYRQSLGQGLEFLIYFQGNSAPDKSGLPSDRFSAERTGGSVSTLTIQRTQQEDSAVYLCASSLAGGREAFFGQGTRLTVV.

This clonotype was recorded at least ten times. The V gene is TRBV6-5, the J gene TRBJ1-2; D unclear. The CDR3 loop spans 13 amino acids. Trimming shortened V by 2 bases and J by 5 bases, and 9 bases separated the two germline ends. Germline V gives CDR1 MNHEY, CDR2 SVGAGI. This chain's CDR3 is CASSYSRKYGYTF. The CDR3 coding sequence is TGTGCCAGCAGTTACAGCAGAAAGTATGGCTACACCTTC.

The chain carries TRBV4-1 and TRBJ2-5, with TRBD1 as a possible D gene (6 bases). The germline CDR1 and CDR2 sequences are MGHRA and YSYEKL. The CDR3 contains 14 residues. The germline V and J ends were trimmed by 8 bases and 5 bases, with 18 bases remaining between them. CDR3 residues: CASLNYRDKETQYF. The CDR3 coding sequence is TGCGCCAGCCTGAACTACAGGGACAAGGAGACCCAGTACTTC.

This clonotype was counted many times. The chain links TRBV28 to TRBJ2-7; no firm D call. The CDR3 runs 14 residues. Germline values: CDR1 MDHEN, CDR2 SYDVKM. V was clipped by 4 bases and J by 0 bases, with 10 bases between them. The CDR3 spells CASSSRWGSYEQYF. CDR3 DNA sequence: TGTGCCAGCAGTTCTAGGTGGGGCTCCTACGAGCAGTACTTC. The variable domain in full, with the rest retrieved from reference TRBV28 and TRBJ2-7, is DVKVTQSSRYLVKRTGEKVFLECVQDMDHENMFWYRQDPGLGLRLIYFSYDVKMKEKGDIPEGYSVSREKKERFSLILESASTNQTSMYLCASSSRWGSYEQYFGPGTRLTVT.

Many counts were recorded for this clonotype. The gene calls are TRBV2 and TRBJ2-1; 10 bases map to TRBD2. This CDR3 contains 15 residues. Germline CDR1 and CDR2: SNHLY and FYNNEI. The J segment lost 10 bases and the V segment lost 4 bases, leaving 10 bases of the junction unmatched. The CDR3 nucleotides are TGTGCCAGCAGTGGGCGAGCGGGGGGGGGAAAAGAGCAGTTCTTC. This codes for CASSGRAGGGKEQFF.

This clonotype has more than one count but fewer than ten. This rearrangement joins TRBV28 to TRBJ2-1; 9 bases are shared with TRBD1. The junction had 11 bases not matched to a gene; V was cut back by 5 bases and J by 0 bases. The germline gives CDR1 MDHEN, CDR2 SYDVKM. The CDR3 loop spans 18 amino acids. Here the CDR3 reads CASSPLTGGVGSYNEQFF. The CDR3 DNA sequence: TGTGCCAGCAGTCCCCTGACAGGGGGAGTCGGCTCCTACAATGAGCAGTTCTTC.

With regard to this clonotype: This clone may be a read error of a much larger clone one base away. The chain carries TRBV12-3 or TRBV12-4 and TRBJ1-2; a weak D match, TRBD1 (5 bases). The CDR3 loop spans 13 amino acids. Trimming stripped 11 bases from V and 12 bases from J, with 25 bases between. In nucleotides, the CDR3 is TGTGCCGGCACTCCTAGCGCGGGGGTCTATCACACCTTC. Translating it yields CAGTPSAGVYHTF.

Comments on this clonotype: A clone one base away is much larger, so this may be a read error. The genes are TRBV20-1 and TRBJ2-1; the match to TRBD2 covers 7 bases. The CDR3 is made up of 13 amino acids. The germline V gene encodes CDR1 DFQATT and CDR2 SNEGSKA (reference sequence). The CDR3 DNA reads TGCAGTGCTAGAGGGGACTATATGAATGAGCAGTGCTTC. It codes for CSARGDYMNEQCF.

This clonotype was counted ten times or more. The chain links TRBV5-1 to TRBJ1-1; D remains unclear. The CDR3 runs 16 residues. The V and J ends lost 0 bases and 0 bases respectively, with 12 bases between them. Germline V CDR1 and CDR2: SGHRS, YFSETQ. The CDR3 region is CASSLVNGEVNTEAFF. As DNA, the CDR3 is TGCGCCAGCAGCTTGGTGAATGGAGAGGTGAACACTGAAGCTTTCTTT.

The chain is built from TRBV10-3 and TRBJ2-2; 16 bases align to TRBD2. The CDR3 spans 17 residues. The V gene's germline CDR1 is ENHRY and CDR2 SYGVKD. The trim removed 7 bases at V and 6 bases at J, leaving 8 bases unmatched. The CDR3 spells CAITPSGLAGGSGELFF. The CDR3 nucleotides are TGTGCCATCACTCCCTCGGGACTAGCGGGGGGGTCCGGGGAGCTGTTTTTT.

This clonotype has a count of ten or more. This chain joins TRBV28 and TRBJ1-1, with a tentative D call TRBD1 (5 bases). V was pared by 5 bases and J by 4 bases, with 17 bases between. The CDR3 length is 15 residues. Germline lookup yields CDR1 MDHEN and CDR2 SYDVKM. CDR3 in amino acids: CASSRGLPEGTEAFF. The CDR3 DNA follows: TGTGCCAGCAGTCGGGGACTCCCGGAGGGCACTGAAGCTTTCTTT. The whole variable domain, remainder taken from reference TRBV28 and TRBJ1-1, is DVKVTQSSRYLVKRTGEKVFLECVQDMDHENMFWYRQDPGLGLRLIYFSYDVKMKEKGDIPEGYSVSREKKERFSLILESASTNQTSMYLCASSRGLPEGTEAFFGQGTRLTVV.

The chain links TRBV2 to TRBJ2-3; 8 bases agree with TRBD1. The CDR3 covers 17 residues. The trim removed 9 bases at V and 0 bases at J, leaving 14 bases unmatched. From germline, CDR1 is SNHLY and CDR2 FYNNEI. In DNA, the CDR3 is TGTGCCAGTGAAGGACAGGGATGGGATGGTAGCACAGATACGCAGTATTTT. Translating gives CASEGQGWDGSTDTQYF.

J is TRBJ2-7 and V is TRBV7-9; 7 bases agree with TRBD1. V lost 6 bases to trimming and J lost 5 bases; unmatched junction nucleotides: 10. CDR3 length: 14 amino acids. CDR1 and CDR2 (germline): SEHNR, FQNEAQ (reference sequence). Written as DNA, the CDR3 is TGTGCCAGCAGTTCATCGACAGGGATCCACGAGCAGTACTTC. Its protein product is CASSSSTGIHEQYF.

This clonotype was detected a few times. The CDR3 DNA is TGTGCCACCAGTGACCTTCGACAGGCCGGCACAGATACGCAGTATTTT. This translates into CATSDLRQAGTDTQYF. The chain recombines TRBV24-1 with TRBJ2-3, with D possibly being TRBD1 (6 bases). Trimming took off 4 bases at V and 1 base at J, with 14 bases between the two ends. Per the germline V gene, CDR1 is KGHDR and CDR2 is SFDVKD. CDR3 length: 16 residues.

This clonotype was recorded many times. The chain carries TRBV5-4 and TRBJ2-5; the match to TRBD1 covers 7 bases. CDR3 length equals 17 residues. Losses at the gene ends were 0 bases for V and 5 bases for J; bases not matched to a gene: 13. CDR1 and CDR2 (germline): SGHNT, YYREEE (reference sequence). CDR3 region: CASSLGSPGQLDETQYF. The CDR3 DNA reads as TGTGCCAGCAGCTTGGGATCGCCGGGACAGCTAGATGAGACCCAGTACTTC.

The rearrangement links TRBV2 to TRBJ1-5; D unclear. The CDR3 is 14 amino acids. Germline CDR1 is SNHLY and CDR2 is FYNNEI. V was shortened by 3 bases and J by 0 bases, with 6 bases between the two germline ends. The CDR3 loop is CASSEVYSNQPQHF. The CDR3 DNA follows: TGTGCCAGCAGTGAGGTCTATAGCAATCAGCCCCAGCATTTT.

This clonotype was recorded many times. The rearrangement uses TRBV7-2 and TRBJ2-1; D not resolved. The CDR3 contains 14 residues. The V and J ends lost 7 bases and 0 bases respectively, with 10 bases between them. Germline lookup yields CDR1 SGHTA and CDR2 FQGNSA. DNA for the CDR3: TGTGCCAGCAAGAGGCTGAGCTCCTACAATGAGCAGTTCTTC. As protein: CASKRLSSYNEQFF.

This chain joins TRBV12-3 or TRBV12-4 and TRBJ1-2; TRBD1 aligns across 9 bases. Trimming cost V 3 bases and J 8 bases; bases outside gene matches: 4. The CDR3 is 13 amino acids. The CDR3 reads CASSLKQGAGYTF. The CDR3 nucleotides are TGTGCCAGCAGTTTGAAACAGGGGGCGGGCTACACCTTC.